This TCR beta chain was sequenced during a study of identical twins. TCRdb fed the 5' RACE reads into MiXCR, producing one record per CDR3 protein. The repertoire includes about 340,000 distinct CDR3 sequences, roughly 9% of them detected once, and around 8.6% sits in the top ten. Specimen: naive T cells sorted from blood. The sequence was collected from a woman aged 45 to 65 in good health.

Here the CDR3 DNA reads TGTGCCAGCAGTTCGGGCGGAGCGGAGCTGTTTTTT. Protein: CASSSGGAELFF. The chain carries TRBV6-5 and TRBJ2-2; D gene unclear. This CDR3 contains 12 residues. V lost 4 bases and J lost 10, with 10 bases in between. Germline lookup yields CDR1 MNHEY and CDR2 SVGAGI.